The rows below give T cell receptor beta chains drawn from one sample of a study of T cell repertoires in cytomegalovirus infection. These receptors lack a known antigen. TCRdb fed the reads into MiXCR, producing one record per CDR3 protein. Of 800,000 to 950,000 distinct CDR3 sequences in the sample, around a third were seen once. The sequencing here drew on cultured CD8+ T cells from PBMCs, taken from culture after CMV antigen stimulation. The receptor source for this set is a human donor in good health (CMV status not recorded). Some clones in this sample may be carry-over from other donors' samples. CDR3s include the opening cysteine and the closing phenylalanine or tryptophan. D genes are given only for firm matches. Clone sizes are given selectively: once, few, many, or a class where the clone is expanded.

d_gene: -; j_gene: TRBJ2-1; v_gene: TRBV7-9; abundance: -; CDR3nt: TGTGCCAGCAGCCTAAACCTAATGGTCTTC; CDR3aa: CASSLNLMVF
d_gene: -; j_gene: TRBJ2-3; v_gene: TRBV6-5; abundance: -; CDR3nt: TGTGCCAGCAGTTATGTGGGCGCCGGCACAGATACGCAGTATTTT; CDR3aa: CASSYVGAGTDTQYF
d_gene: TRBD2; j_gene: TRBJ2-1; v_gene: TRBV6-5; abundance: -; CDR3nt: TGTGCCAGCAGTTACTCGGCCGGACTAGCGGGGGGAAATGAGCAGTTCTTC; CDR3aa: CASSYSAGLAGGNEQFF
d_gene: TRBD1; j_gene: TRBJ2-3; v_gene: TRBV7-2; abundance: many; CDR3nt: TGTGCCAGCAGCGTACCCCGGGACAGCTCGGCGGACCCCACAGATACGCAGTATTTT; CDR3aa: CASSVPRDSSADPTDTQYF
d_gene: TRBD1; j_gene: TRBJ1-2; v_gene: TRBV12-3/TRBV12-4; abundance: many; CDR3nt: TGTGCCAGCAGTTTCCAGGGGGCAAACTCGAACTATGGCTACACCTTC; CDR3aa: CASSFQGANSNYGYTF
d_gene: TRBD2; j_gene: TRBJ2-7; v_gene: TRBV2; abundance: few; CDR3nt: TGTGCCAGCAGTGAATGGCGGGGGAGCTCCTACGAGCAGTACTTC; CDR3aa: CASSEWRGSSYEQYF
d_gene: TRBD1; j_gene: TRBJ1-2; v_gene: TRBV24-1; abundance: -; CDR3nt: TGTGCCACCAGTGATCCGGGACAGGGCTCTAACTATGGCTACACCTTC; CDR3aa: CATSDPGQGSNYGYTF
d_gene: -; j_gene: TRBJ2-6; v_gene: TRBV6-2/TRBV6-3; abundance: many; CDR3nt: TGTGCCAGCAACCTTAATCCCTCTGGGGCCAACGTCCTGACTTTC; CDR3aa: CASNLNPSGANVLTF
d_gene: -; j_gene: TRBJ1-1; v_gene: TRBV12-3/TRBV12-4; abundance: once; CDR3nt: TGTGCCAGCAGTTTGGGCTTTGTAACTGAAGCTTTCTTT; CDR3aa: CASSLGFVTEAFF
d_gene: TRBD2; j_gene: TRBJ2-1; v_gene: TRBV19; abundance: few; CDR3nt: TGTGCCAGTAGTATAGATCGGAGAAGCGGGGGTAACAATGAGCAGTTCTTC; CDR3aa: CASSIDRRSGGNNEQFF
d_gene: -; j_gene: TRBJ1-2; v_gene: TRBV19; abundance: -; CDR3nt: TGTGCCACTGGAGAGGCTAACTATGGCTACACCTTC; CDR3aa: CATGEANYGYTF
d_gene: -; j_gene: TRBJ2-3; v_gene: TRBV4-3; abundance: -; CDR3nt: TGCGCCAGCAGCCAAGTTGGTAAAGGGGCTGGCACAGATACGCAGTATTTT; CDR3aa: CASSQVGKGAGTDTQYF
d_gene: -; j_gene: TRBJ2-5; v_gene: TRBV4-1; abundance: -; CDR3nt: TGCGCCAGAATACAAGAGGACCGGATAAGGACCCAGTACTTC; CDR3aa: CARIQEDRIRTQYF
d_gene: -; j_gene: TRBJ2-2; v_gene: TRBV20-1; abundance: -; CDR3nt: TGCAGTGCGGGGGGTCGGGCGGACACCGGGGAGCTGTTTTTT; CDR3aa: CSAGGRADTGELFF
d_gene: -; j_gene: TRBJ1-5; v_gene: TRBV6-5; abundance: -; CDR3nt: TGTGCCAGCAGTTTAAGGGAGGAACAGCCCCAGCATTTT; CDR3aa: CASSLREEQPQHF
d_gene: -; j_gene: TRBJ2-6; v_gene: TRBV7-8; abundance: many; CDR3nt: TGTGCCAGCAGCTTGAAATCAGTCTCTGGGGCCAACGTCCTGACTTTC; CDR3aa: CASSLKSVSGANVLTF
d_gene: -; j_gene: TRBJ2-1; v_gene: TRBV4-2; abundance: few; CDR3nt: TGTGCCAGCAGCCATTCGGGGGGCCCCAATGAGCAGTTCTTC; CDR3aa: CASSHSGGPNEQFF
d_gene: -; j_gene: TRBJ2-1; v_gene: TRBV7-8; abundance: -; CDR3nt: TGTGCCAGCAGCTTAGCGGGCGAAGCGGGGCAGTTCTTC; CDR3aa: CASSLAGEAGQFF
d_gene: TRBD2; j_gene: TRBJ2-1; v_gene: TRBV12-3/TRBV12-4; abundance: -; CDR3nt: TGTGCCAGCATGACTAGCGGGTTTTACAATGAGCAGTTCTTC; CDR3aa: CASMTSGFYNEQFF
d_gene: -; j_gene: TRBJ1-3; v_gene: TRBV15; abundance: -; CDR3nt: TGTGCCACCAGCAGTTCTCCCAGTTCTGGAAACACCATATATTTT; CDR3aa: CATSSSPSSGNTIYF
d_gene: TRBD1; j_gene: TRBJ1-1; v_gene: TRBV7-9; abundance: few; CDR3nt: TGTGCCAGCAGCCACGGACAGGGCGACCCTGAAGCTTTCTTT; CDR3aa: CASSHGQGDPEAFF
d_gene: -; j_gene: TRBJ2-1; v_gene: TRBV7-6; abundance: many; CDR3nt: TGTGCCAGCAGCTTAGGGGACGACTCCTACAATGAGCAGTTCTTC; CDR3aa: CASSLGDDSYNEQFF
d_gene: -; j_gene: TRBJ1-2; v_gene: TRBV12-3/TRBV12-4; abundance: few; CDR3nt: TGTGCCAGCGGTCCGGGACACCCCCTTTATGGCTACACCTTC; CDR3aa: CASGPGHPLYGYTF
d_gene: TRBD2; j_gene: TRBJ2-1; v_gene: TRBV20-1; abundance: -; CDR3nt: TGCAGTGCTAGAGGGACTAGCGGGACTGGATACAATGAGCAGTTCTTC; CDR3aa: CSARGTSGTGYNEQFF
d_gene: -; j_gene: TRBJ2-7; v_gene: TRBV7-8; abundance: -; CDR3nt: TGTGCCAGCAGCCCACGCGAACCAGACTACACCTACGAGCAGTACTTC; CDR3aa: CASSPREPDYTYEQYF
d_gene: TRBD1; j_gene: TRBJ2-2; v_gene: TRBV4-3; abundance: -; CDR3nt: TGCGCCAGCAGCGTTCGGACAGGGTGGAACACCGGGGAGCTGTTTTTT; CDR3aa: CASSVRTGWNTGELFF
d_gene: TRBD2; j_gene: TRBJ2-1; v_gene: TRBV5-8; abundance: few; CDR3nt: TGTGCCAGCAGCTTGACTAGCGGGGGTCCATTCAATGAGCAGTTCTTC; CDR3aa: CASSLTSGGPFNEQFF
d_gene: -; j_gene: TRBJ2-3; v_gene: TRBV7-8; abundance: many; CDR3nt: TGTGCCAGCAGCCCCACCTTTGCGGGGGCGACAGATACGCAGTATTTT; CDR3aa: CASSPTFAGATDTQYF
d_gene: TRBD2; j_gene: TRBJ2-1; v_gene: TRBV10-3; abundance: few; CDR3nt: TGTGCCTTGGGGACTAGCGGGGGGTACAATGAGCAGTTCTTC; CDR3aa: CALGTSGGYNEQFF
d_gene: -; j_gene: TRBJ1-4; v_gene: TRBV28; abundance: -; CDR3nt: TGTGCCAGCAGTTCAAGACGGACAACTAATGAAAAACTGTTTTTT; CDR3aa: CASSSRRTTNEKLFF
d_gene: TRBD2; j_gene: TRBJ2-3; v_gene: TRBV5-4; abundance: -; CDR3nt: TGTGCCAGCAGACTCGGGACTAGCGGTACAGATACGCAGTATTTT; CDR3aa: CASRLGTSGTDTQYF
d_gene: TRBD1; j_gene: TRBJ1-1; v_gene: TRBV10-3; abundance: -; CDR3nt: TGTGCCATCAGTGAAGGGCAGGGGGCCGTGAACACTGAAGCTTTCTTT; CDR3aa: CAISEGQGAVNTEAFF
d_gene: -; j_gene: TRBJ2-7; v_gene: TRBV7-9; abundance: -; CDR3nt: TGTGCCAGCAGCTCGGACAGCCTAGAAGAGCAGTACTTC; CDR3aa: CASSSDSLEEQYF
d_gene: TRBD1; j_gene: TRBJ1-6; v_gene: TRBV20-1; abundance: -; CDR3nt: TGCAGTGCTAGAGATCGGGAGACAGGGATGAATTCACCCCTCCACTTT; CDR3aa: CSARDRETGMNSPLHF
d_gene: TRBD1; j_gene: TRBJ2-1; v_gene: TRBV6-1; abundance: many; CDR3nt: TGTGCCAGCAGTTGGGGACAGTCCTACAATGAGCAGTTCTTC; CDR3aa: CASSWGQSYNEQFF
d_gene: TRBD2; j_gene: TRBJ2-7; v_gene: TRBV6-6; abundance: many; CDR3nt: TGTGCCAGCAGTTTCCTGACTAGCGGGGGACCTTCCTACGAGCAGTACTTC; CDR3aa: CASSFLTSGGPSYEQYF
d_gene: TRBD2; j_gene: TRBJ2-1; v_gene: TRBV7-6; abundance: -; CDR3nt: TGTGCCAGTAAAGCGGGGGGGCTCAGTGAGCAGTTCTTC; CDR3aa: CASKAGGLSEQFF
d_gene: -; j_gene: TRBJ2-7; v_gene: TRBV7-9; abundance: -; CDR3nt: TGTGCCAGCAGCCAGCAGGACTCCTACGAGCAGTACTTC; CDR3aa: CASSQQDSYEQYF
d_gene: -; j_gene: TRBJ1-2; v_gene: TRBV2; abundance: -; CDR3nt: TGTGCCAGCAGTGGGCGGCTGAACTATGGCTACACCTTC; CDR3aa: CASSGRLNYGYTF
d_gene: -; j_gene: TRBJ1-1; v_gene: TRBV6-1; abundance: -; CDR3nt: TGTGCCAGCTGCCCGGGGGCTTGGGACACTGAAGCTTTCTTT; CDR3aa: CASCPGAWDTEAFF
d_gene: TRBD1; j_gene: TRBJ2-5; v_gene: TRBV7-9; abundance: few; CDR3nt: TGTGCCAGCAGCTTGCCCGGACAGGGTCGGGAGACCCAGTACTTC; CDR3aa: CASSLPGQGRETQYF
d_gene: -; j_gene: TRBJ1-5; v_gene: TRBV7-4; abundance: -; CDR3nt: TGTGCCAGTTCCCCACAGTTCAATCAGCCCCAGCATTTT; CDR3aa: CASSPQFNQPQHF
d_gene: -; j_gene: TRBJ1-1; v_gene: TRBV6-5; abundance: few; CDR3nt: TGTGCCAGCAGTTCAGGGACCTTCGAAGCTTTCTTT; CDR3aa: CASSSGTFEAFF
d_gene: -; j_gene: TRBJ1-5; v_gene: TRBV19; abundance: -; CDR3nt: TGTGCCAGTAGTATAGAGTTGTATAGCAATCAGCCCCAGCATTTT; CDR3aa: CASSIELYSNQPQHF
d_gene: -; j_gene: TRBJ2-3; v_gene: TRBV9; abundance: few; CDR3nt: TGTGCCAGCAGCGTGGACAGAGGGGGTTTAGATACGCAGTATTTT; CDR3aa: CASSVDRGGLDTQYF
d_gene: -; j_gene: TRBJ1-1; v_gene: TRBV7-9; abundance: few; CDR3nt: TGTGCCAGCAGCTTAGGGGACCCGCCTATGAACACTGAAGCTTTCTTT; CDR3aa: CASSLGDPPMNTEAFF
d_gene: -; j_gene: TRBJ2-3; v_gene: TRBV19; abundance: -; CDR3nt: TGTGCCAACCACCGAGGACCGGTCCCGTTTTCAGATACGCAGTATTTT; CDR3aa: CANHRGPVPFSDTQYF
d_gene: -; j_gene: TRBJ2-1; v_gene: TRBV7-8; abundance: few; CDR3nt: TGTGCCAGCAGCCAACACAGGGCTCGAAACAATGAGCAGTTCTTC; CDR3aa: CASSQHRARNNEQFF
d_gene: -; j_gene: TRBJ2-5; v_gene: TRBV6-5; abundance: -; CDR3nt: TGTGCCAGCAGTCGGACACTTTACGAGACCCAGTACTTC; CDR3aa: CASSRTLYETQYF